The rows below give T cell receptor beta chains drawn from one sample of a study of shared clonotypes between healthy human individuals. Clones were read by immunoSEQ multiplex PCR, and TCRdb kept only the in-frame ones, dropping some. This table has about 2 million clones, about 94% appearing once. The sample was naive CD8+ T cells sorted from blood. These receptors all come from a young man in good health. The CDR3 runs from the conserved cysteine through the conserved F or W. Each record gives: clone size, V gene, J gene, D gene, CDR3 DNA, CDR3 protein. D genes are given only for firm matches. Clone size is shown for a subset of rows, as once, few, many or a class of expanded clone.

NA,TRBV4-2,TRBJ2-7,TRBD1,TGTGCCAGCAGCCAAGATACAGGGGTGTCCTACGAGCAGTACTTC,CASSQDTGVSYEQYF
NA,TRBV5-4,TRBJ2-5,NA,TGTGCCAGCAGCTCGGGACTTAACTGGGAGACCCAGTACTTC,CASSSGLNWETQYF
NA,TRBV28,TRBJ2-7,NA,TGTGCCAGCAGTTTTACAGGCTACTCCTACGAGCAGTACTTC,CASSFTGYSYEQYF
NA,TRBV6-6,TRBJ2-1,NA,TGTGCCAGCAGTCCCCCAGGGTACAATGAGCAGTTCTTC,CASSPPGYNEQFF
once,TRBV28,TRBJ2-1,TRBD1,TGTGCCAGCAATGAACCGACAGGGGGCGCCTACAATGAGCAGTTCTTC,CASNEPTGGAYNEQFF
NA,TRBV13,TRBJ2-3,TRBD1,TGTGCCAGCAGCTTCTCGGACAGGGGCATCGGCACAGATACGCAGTATTTT,CASSFSDRGIGTDTQYF
NA,TRBV5-8,TRBJ2-1,NA,TGTGCCAGCAGCTTGGACAGGTCGACCTCCAATGAGCAGTTCTTC,CASSLDRSTSNEQFF
NA,TRBV28,TRBJ1-5,NA,TGTGCCAGCTCGGGCAATCAGCCCCAGCATTTT,CASSGNQPQHF
NA,TRBV4-3,TRBJ1-4,NA,TGCGCCAGCAGCCAAGATCGGGAAGGGACTAATGAAAAACTGTTTTTT,CASSQDREGTNEKLFF
NA,TRBV7-9,TRBJ1-1,NA,TGTGCCAGCAGCCCTGGAGATTGGGTCCGTGGTTTCTTT,CASSPGDWVRGFF
NA,TRBV10-3,TRBJ2-7,NA,TGTGCCATCAGTGAGGCCACGGGACGTCCCTACGAGCAGTACTTC,CAISEATGRPYEQYF
once,TRBV11-2,TRBJ2-3,NA,TGTGCCAGCAGCGCACCCAACACAGATACGCAGTATTTT,CASSAPNTDTQYF
NA,TRBV6-5,TRBJ1-1,TRBD1,TGTGCCAGCAGTTACACACGGACAGGGCCAACTGAAGCTTTCTTT,CASSYTRTGPTEAFF
once,TRBV6-6,TRBJ2-7,NA,TGTGCCAGCACCTTGACAGGAAACCCCTACGAGCAGTACTTC,CASTLTGNPYEQYF
NA,TRBV7-8,TRBJ2-2,TRBD2,TGTGCCAGCAGCCCAGGATTAGCGGGGAACACCGGGGAGCTGTTTTTT,CASSPGLAGNTGELFF
NA,TRBV7-6,TRBJ2-1,NA,TGTGCCAGCAGCTGGGGAGGGGGGCCCTCCTACAATGAGCAGTTCTTC,CASSWGGGPSYNEQFF
NA,TRBV4-1,TRBJ2-5,TRBD2,TGCGCCAGCAGCCTTACTAGCGTTCAAGAGACCCAGTACTTC,CASSLTSVQETQYF
NA,TRBV5-1,TRBJ2-7,TRBD1,TGCGCCAGCAGCGCCTCGGGACAGGGGCCCTACGAGCAGTACTTC,CASSASGQGPYEQYF
NA,TRBV7-6,TRBJ2-7,NA,TGTGCCAGCAGCTTAGCGAACAGTTACGAGCAGTACTTC,CASSLANSYEQYF
once,TRBV4-1,TRBJ1-3,TRBD1,TGCGCCAGCAGCCAAGAACGACAGGGAGTAAGTGGAAACACCATATATTTT,CASSQERQGVSGNTIYF
NA,TRBV2,TRBJ2-5,NA,TGTGCCAGCAACGGACAGTCCTTCTGGGAGCAGTACTTC,CASNGQSFWEQYF
NA,TRBV7-9,TRBJ2-2,NA,TGTGCCACTAACACCGGGGAGCTGTTTTTT,CATNTGELFF
NA,TRBV5-6,TRBJ2-2,TRBD2,TGTGCCAGCAGCGCCCCGGGACTAGTGAACACCGGGGAGCTGTTTTTT,CASSAPGLVNTGELFF
NA,TRBV10-1,TRBJ2-3,TRBD2,TGCGCCAGCAGTGAGACTCTAGCGGGGGGTACAGATACGCAGTATTTT,CASSETLAGGTDTQYF
NA,TRBV29-1,TRBJ1-1,NA,TGCAGCGTCGAGGACAGCACTGAAGCTTTCTTT,CSVEDSTEAFF
NA,TRBV9,TRBJ2-2,NA,TGTGCCAGCAGCACCGCTAGAAACGGGGAGCTGTTTTTT,CASSTARNGELFF
NA,TRBV28,TRBJ2-1,NA,TGTGCCAGCAGTTTTTTGTTCCGGGATGAGCAGTTCTTC,CASSFLFRDEQFF